The clone carrying this T cell receptor (beta chain) has just one count. These data belong to a study of blood T cell repertoires in COVID-19. Across the study: There were acute and convalescent COVID-19 samples, and they came from the United States, Italy and Spain.

In the source study's methods: Amplification of reference gene primers provided the estimated nucleated cell counts. Using immunoSEQ multiplex PCR, the repertoire was profiled, and TCRdb retains in-frame clones only, with some absent. V, J and clone size were drawn from that table, and D and trimming were deduced from the DNA. The sample consists of roughly 66,000 clones, approximately 80% of them appearing once. Germline CDR1 SGHRS, CDR2 YFSETQ. The CDR3 runs to 13 residues. Trimming removed 4 bases from V and 5 bases from J; junction bases left unmatched: 4. The chain combines TRBV5-1 with TRBJ2-5; TRBD1 matches 8 bases. The specimen was peripheral blood. This sequence originates from a man aged 55 to 70 with acute or convalescent COVID-19. CDR3 in DNA: TGCGCCAGCAGCCCAGGGGGCGGTGAGACCCAGTACTTC. This codes for CASSPGGGETQYF.